What follows are 17 T cell receptor beta chains derived from one specimen sequenced in a study of T cell clonality in common variable immunodeficiency. Profiled with immunoSEQ multiplex PCR; TCRdb holds only in-frame clones, not every one. The sample holds about 66,000 clones, and no clone turns up only once. The material sequenced was peripheral blood mononuclear cells. The receptors come from a person between 18 and 69 years old in good health.

This clone was observed at least ten times. CDR3 sequence reads: CASKRDRQFGTQYF. The covered CDR3 bases are TGTGCCAGCAAGCGGGATCGGCAGTTCGGTACG. The rearrangement joins TRBV28 to TRBJ2-3, with 7 positions matching TRBD2. The DNA ends 3 residues before the CDR3 does, and the rest of the CDR3 is filled in from the germline J gene. Germline trimming cut 7 bases from V and 8 bases from J; bases unmatched to any gene: 12. CDR1 MDHEN and CDR2 SYDVKM come from the germline V gene. This CDR3 has 14 residues.

This clone showed up many times. With the read ending 3 residues before the CDR3 end, the germline J gene is used to fill in that end. This chain links TRBV5-4 with TRBJ2-7; TRBD1 agrees at 11 bases. This CDR3 contains 14 residues. CDR1 SGHNT and CDR2 YYREEE come from the germline V gene (reference sequence). V dropped 4 bases and J dropped 3; count of bases not matched to a gene: 3. CDR3 in amino acids: CASSTGTGGYEQYF. The part of the CDR3 DNA that was read is TGTGCCAGCAGCACGGGGACAGGGGGCTACGAG. Variable domain in full (rest from reference TRBV5-4 and TRBJ2-7): ETGVTQSPTHLIKTRGQQVTLRCSSQSGHNTVSWYQQALGQGPQFIFQYYREEENGRGNFPPRFSGLQFPNYSSELNVNALELDDSALYLCASSTGTGGYEQYFGPGTRLTVT.

Many counts were recorded for this clone. The observed sequence ends 3 residues before the CDR3 terminus, with the missing tail filled in from the germline J gene. The rearrangement links TRBV28 to TRBJ2-7, with 8 bases that match TRBD2. CDR3 length: 16 residues. Trimming cost V 3 bases and J 0 bases; bases outside gene matches: 7. The germline CDR1 and CDR2 sequences are MDHEN and SYDVKM. CDR3 protein: CASSLVAGRSSYEQYF. Partial CDR3 DNA: TGTGCCAGCAGTTTGGTAGCGGGAAGGAGCTCCTACGAG.

This clone was seen ten or more times. CDR3 bases read: TGTGCCAGCAGCTTGGGACTAGCGGAATACGAG. Its protein is CASSLGLAEYE. The complete CDR3 protein is CASSLGLAEYEQYF. The chain uses TRBV7-8 and TRBJ2-7, with 11 bases identical to TRBD2. The DNA ends 3 residues before the CDR3 does, and the rest of the CDR3 is filled in from the germline J gene. After removal of 3 bases from V and 4 bases from J, the junction contained 2 bases not matched to a gene. The CDR3 runs 14 residues. Per the germline V gene, CDR1 is SGHVS and CDR2 is FQNEAQ.

This clone appeared many times. The observed sequence ends 3 residues before the CDR3 terminus, with the missing tail filled in from the germline J gene. V gene TRBV2 combines with J gene TRBJ2-7, with 9 positions matching TRBD2. V lost 0 bases to trimming and J lost 4 bases; unmatched junction nucleotides: 7. The CDR3 covers 16 residues. The germline V gene encodes CDR1 SNHLY and CDR2 FYNNEI. CDR3 DNA, as far as it was read: TGTGCCAGCAGTGAAGCAGGGTTGGCGGGAGGGTACGAG. Its protein is CASSEAGLAGGYE. The complete CDR3 sequence is CASSEAGLAGGYEQYF.

This clone was counted at least ten times. The DNA read from the CDR3 is TGCAGCGTTGTCGGGGGGGCGTTCGGAGAAAAA. It is translated as CSVVGGAFGEK. The complete CDR3 reads CSVVGGAFGEKLFF. The V and J genes are TRBV29-1 and TRBJ1-4, with TRBD1 as a possible D gene (6 bases). The read falls 3 residues short of the CDR3 end, and the missing part is taken from the germline J gene. Trimming cost V 4 bases and J 8 bases, with 17 bases left between them. This CDR3 has 14 residues. Germline V lookup: CDR1 SQVTM, CDR2 ANQGSEA.

In this sample, this clone turned up many times. The read is 3 residues too short to cover the CDR3 end, so that end is filled in from the germline J gene. V gene TRBV20-1 combines with J gene TRBJ2-5, with 7 bases identical to TRBD1. Trimming at V came to 6 bases and at J to 5 bases, leaving 9 bases not matched to a gene. This CDR3 has 13 amino acids. CDR1 DFQATT and CDR2 SNEGSKA come from the germline V gene (reference sequence). The CDR3 sequence is CSAKQGSGETQYF. The covered CDR3 bases are TGCAGTGCAAAACAGGGGTCCGGGGAGACC.

In its sample, this clone was seen many times. The CDR3 end falls 3 residues outside the read, so it is completed with the germline J gene. The rearrangement uses TRBV30 and TRBJ2-3, with 8 bases that match TRBD2. The germline V gene encodes CDR1 GTSNPN and CDR2 SVGIG (reference sequence). The J segment lost 4 bases and the V segment lost 4 bases, leaving 7 bases of the junction unmatched. The CDR3 runs 14 residues. Partial CDR3 DNA: TGTGCCTGGAACACAGCGGGAGCCCCAGATACG. Translation gives CAWNTAGAPDT. From start to end, the CDR3 is CAWNTAGAPDTQYF.

In its sample, this clone was seen many times. The read stops 3 residues short of the end of the CDR3; the missing end is completed from the germline J gene. The chain combines TRBV6-1 with TRBJ2-4, with 16 positions matching TRBD2. The CDR3 runs 16 residues. The germline V gene has CDR1 MNHNS and CDR2 SASEGT. CDR3 DNA (partial): TGTGCCAGCAGTGCCCCGGGACTAGCGGGAGGGCCAAGT. This sequence encodes CASSAPGLAGGPS. The CDR3 as a whole reads CASSAPGLAGGPSQYF.

This clone was counted at least ten times. Read data end 3 residues before the CDR3 end; the end is taken from the germline J gene. J is TRBJ1-4 and V is TRBV19; perhaps TRBD1 as D (5 bases). V was pared by 4 bases and J by 1 base, with 10 bases between. Germline V lookup: CDR1 LNHDA, CDR2 SQIVND (reference sequence). CDR3 length: 15 residues. CDR3 amino acids: CASSNNRLTNEKLFF. CDR3 DNA (partial): TGTGCCAGTAGTAACAACAGGCTAACTAATGAAAAA.

This clone was recorded at least ten times. The missing CDR3 end, 3 residues past where the read stops, is filled in from the germline J gene. J is TRBJ2-5 and V is TRBV9, with TRBD1 matching 7 bases. The trim removed 4 bases at V and 3 bases at J, leaving 3 bases unmatched. Germline loops: CDR1 SGDLS, CDR2 YYNGEE. CDR3 length equals 13 residues. The CDR3 bases that were read are TGTGCCAGCAGCATCGGGACAGAAGAGACC. Its protein is CASSIGTEET. In full, the CDR3 reads CASSIGTEETQYF.

This clone was seen repeatedly, ten times or more. The read finishes 3 residues shy of the CDR3 end, and the germline J gene is used to complete it. The V call is TRBV2, the J call TRBJ1-3, with 7 bases that match TRBD1. The CDR3 is made up of 14 amino acids. V gave up 5 bases and J gave up 3 bases; unmatched junction bases: 4. Germline V gene lookup returns CDR1 SNHLY and CDR2 FYNNEI. The CDR3 loop reads CASSQNRGGNTIYF. The sequenced part of the CDR3 DNA is TGTGCCAGCAGTCAAAACAGGGGTGGAAACACC.

With respect to this clone: The read gets to within 3 residues of the CDR3 end, and the germline J gene fills in the rest. The V and J genes are TRBV11-3 and TRBJ2-7; the match to TRBD2 covers 10 bases. Germline-derived CDR1 and CDR2 are SGHNT and YENEEA. The CDR3 covers 15 residues. The sequenced CDR3 bases are TGTGCAAGTCGCTTCGTCAGCGGGAGGGACCACGAG. Protein: CASRFVSGRDHE. In full, the CDR3 reads CASRFVSGRDHEQYF.

There are many counts of this clone. From the germline J gene comes the end of the CDR3, since the read stops 3 residues before it. J is TRBJ2-7 and V is TRBV5-1; D might be TRBD1 (6 bases). The CDR3 runs 14 residues. The germline gives CDR1 SGHRS, CDR2 YFSETQ. The V end was cut by 2 bases, the J end by 2 bases, with 11 bases between. The DNA read from the CDR3 is TGCGCCAGCAGCTTTTTGAAGGGGGCCTACGAG. Its protein product is CASSFLKGAYE. The full CDR3 protein reads CASSFLKGAYEQYF.

Ten or more counts support this clone. Read data end 3 residues before the CDR3 end; the end is taken from the germline J gene. The genes are TRBV11-2 and TRBJ2-3; possible D gene TRBD1, 6 bases. The CDR3 has 13 amino acids. With 5 bases removed from V and 3 bases from J, the gap between germline ends came to 9 bases. Germline assignment: CDR1 SGHAT and CDR2 FQNNGV. The sequenced part of the CDR3 DNA is TGTGCCAGCAGCCGCGACAGGACAGATACG. Protein: CASSRDRTDT. From start to end, the CDR3 is CASSRDRTDTQYF.

This clone was observed many times. Read data end 3 residues before the CDR3 end; the end is taken from the germline J gene. The chain combines TRBV14 with TRBJ2-2; the D gene is possibly TRBD2 (6 bases). V was trimmed by 3 bases and J by 2 bases, leaving 13 bases between them. CDR1 is SGHDN, CDR2 FVKESK, per germline. The CDR3 extends over 16 amino acids. The CDR3 loop reads CASSQGTGFNTGELFF. The CDR3 bases that were read are TGTGCCAGCAGCCAGGGGACTGGGTTCAACACCGGGGAG.

This clone was found many times. The CDR3 is cut off 3 residues early in the read; its end comes from the germline J gene. V is TRBV7-2 and J is TRBJ2-1; 7 bases line up with TRBD1. CDR1 is SGHTA, CDR2 FQGNSA, per germline. Germline trimming cut 3 bases from V and 9 bases from J; bases unmatched to any gene: 8. The CDR3 is 14 amino acids. The CDR3 bases that were read are TGTGCCAGCAGCTTGGACGGACAGGCGGCTGAG. It encodes CASSLDGQAAE. The full CDR3 protein reads CASSLDGQAAEQFF.